Below are 12 T cell receptor beta chains sequenced from a single sample in a study of shared T cell receptors in the human thymus. Generated by immunoSEQ multiplex PCR, the TCRdb table keeps only in-frame clones and is missing some. The sample shows hundreds of thousands of clones, 88% of them seen only once. This same sample was also taken into another study, of human thymus T cells.

The sequencing input was thymocytes. All receptors derive from a boy under two years old with a congenital heart defect.

This clone was picked up a small number of times. This chain connects TRBV6-1 to TRBJ1-2, with 8 bases identical to TRBD1. Trimming took 2 bases from V and 8 from J; bases not matched to a gene: 7. In germline, CDR1 is MNHNS, CDR2 SASEGT. The CDR3 spans 14 residues. CDR3 DNA: TGTGCCAGCAGTGAAACAGGGGGAGCGGGAGGCTACACCTTC. Residues: CASSETGGAGGYTF.

The J gene is TRBJ2-1, the V gene TRBV6-5, with TRBD2 identical over 7 bases. This CDR3 comprises 15 residues. Germline CDR1 MNHEY, CDR2 SVGAGI. The ends lost 2 bases at V and 4 bases at J; junction bases unmatched: 5. CDR3 in DNA: TGTGCCAGCAGTTACGGCGCGGGAGAGTACAATGAGCAGTTCTTC. Protein sequence: CASSYGAGEYNEQFF.

The J gene is TRBJ2-5, the V gene TRBV19; possible D gene TRBD2, 6 bases. From germline, CDR1 is LNHDA and CDR2 SQIVND (reference sequence). V was pared by 1 base and J by 5 bases, with 11 bases between. The CDR3 is 14 residues long. The CDR3: CASSIGRGGETQYF. CDR3 bases: TGTGCCAGTAGTATAGGGAGGGGCGGGGAGACCCAGTACTTC.

This chain joins TRBV28 and TRBJ1-5, with D perhaps TRBD1 (5 bases). The CDR3 contains 16 residues. With 5 bases removed from V and 0 bases from J, the gap between germline ends came to 14 bases. Germline lookup yields CDR1 MDHEN and CDR2 SYDVKM. As DNA, the CDR3 is TGTGCCAGCAGTGTAGGGGTTGTAATTAGCAATCAGCCCCAGCATTTT. Its translation is CASSVGVVISNQPQHF. The full variable domain, completed using reference TRBV28 and TRBJ1-5, is DVKVTQSSRYLVKRTGEKVFLECVQDMDHENMFWYRQDPGLGLRLIYFSYDVKMKEKGDIPEGYSVSREKKERFSLILESASTNQTSMYLCASSVGVVISNQPQHFGDGTRLSIL.

Regarding this clone: A read error may produce the germline difference seen at one junction end. CDR3 DNA sequence: TGTGCCAGTAGCATAGGCCTGGGCAGCTCCTACGAGCAGTACTTC. Its protein is CASSIGLGSSYEQYF. V and J are TRBV19 and TRBJ2-7, with D uncertain. Per germline, CDR1 LNHDA and CDR2 SQIVND (reference sequence). The CDR3 loop spans 15 amino acids.

In DNA form, the CDR3 reads TGTGCCTGCAATAAGACACCACTTATATCGGAGACCCAGTACTTC. This encodes CACNKTPLISETQYF. The chain combines TRBV7-8 with TRBJ2-5; D not resolved. The CDR3 runs 15 residues. Trimming pared 11 bases from V and 5 bases from J, leaving 24 bases between. Looked up from germline, CDR1 is SGHVS and CDR2 is FQNEAQ.

The chain joins TRBV14 to TRBJ1-5; the match to TRBD1 covers 9 bases. The trim removed 2 bases at V and 2 bases at J, leaving 13 bases unmatched. The CDR3 extends over 19 amino acids. Germline lookup yields CDR1 SGHDN and CDR2 FVKESK. CDR3 bases: TGTGCCAGCAGCCAATCCCGGGACAGGGTGGGACTGGGCAATCAGCCCCAGCATTTT. Protein: CASSQSRDRVGLGNQPQHF.

As to this clone: In this CDR3 the conserved last residue, phenylalanine or tryptophan, is missing, so a read error is likely. No DNA is shown, since the ends of the CDR3 on it are uncertain; the CDR3 is the one TCRdb lists. The J gene is TRBJ1-2, the V gene TRBV11-2; the D call in the table, TRBD1, was not verified against the DNA. Germline V gene data show CDR1 as SGHAT and CDR2 as FQNNGV. Termini included, the CDR3 measures 10 amino acids. The CDR3 reads CASSSGQKTC.

V and J are TRBV25-1 and TRBJ2-7, with a tentative D call TRBD1 (5 bases). V was pared by 4 bases and J by 5 bases, with 9 bases between. CDR1 is MGHDK and CDR2 is SYGVNS in the germline V gene. The CDR3 runs to 12 residues. CDR3 sequence reads: CASSGVGDEQYF. CDR3 DNA sequence: TGTGCCAGCAGTGGGGTAGGGGACGAGCAGTACTTC.

V gene TRBV6-1 combines with J gene TRBJ2-5; D ambiguous. The DNA end is more similar to TRBJ2-7, so the J call may be wrong. This CDR3 contains 16 residues. Germline V CDR1 and CDR2: MNHNS, SASEGT. The CDR3 nucleotides are TGTGCCAGCAGTGAAGAGTTGAAAACAGAATCCTACGAGCAGTACTTC. It codes for CASSEELKTESYEQYF.

In its sample, this clone was seen once. V is TRBV12-5 and J is TRBJ2-7, with 11 bases fitting TRBD1. This CDR3 has 18 amino acids. Trimming removed 7 bases from V and 2 bases from J; junction bases left unmatched: 16. Germline V gene sequence: CDR1 LGHNT, CDR2 FRNRAP. CDR3 amino acids: CASANGTGGARATYEQYF. Written as DNA, the CDR3 is TGTGCTAGTGCTAACGGGACAGGGGGAGCTCGGGCTACCTACGAGCAGTACTTC.

The chain employs TRBV13 and TRBJ2-7, with D uncertain. V dropped 0 bases and J dropped 2 bases, with 5 bases sitting between them. Germline CDR1 PRHDT, CDR2 FYEKMQ (reference sequence). CDR3 length: 13 amino acids. The CDR3 region has the DNA TGTGCCAGCAGCTTAGGGGCCCCCTACGAGCAGTACTTC. This sequence encodes CASSLGAPYEQYF.